This is a list of T cell receptor beta chains from one sample in a study of T cells after yellow fever vaccination. Each CDR3 protein is one row after TCRdb ran MiXCR on the 5' RACE reads. The sample lists under 350,000 distinct CDR3 sequences, approximately 4% seen once, with under 30% in the top ten. Material: PBMCs, obtained 5 days after the yellow fever booster vaccination. The receptor set was obtained from a man between 18 and 35 years old who received the YFV17D yellow fever vaccine. Each CDR3 is given with its conserved first and last residue. D genes are given only for firm matches. A clone size is listed for some rows: how often the clone was seen (once, few, many), or a class if it is expanded.

d_gene	v_gene	j_gene	abundance	CDR3aa	CDR3nt
NA	TRBV5-6	TRBJ1-2	few	CASSLAGKGTYTF	TGTGCCAGCAGCTTGGCGGGGAAGGGGACGTACACCTTC
TRBD1	TRBV7-2	TRBJ2-5	NA	CASTPTGGQETQYF	TGTGCCAGCACCCCCACAGGGGGTCAAGAGACCCAGTACTTC
NA	TRBV19	TRBJ2-3	few	CASSIARFGTDTQYF	TGTGCCAGTAGTATAGCTAGATTCGGCACAGATACGCAGTATTTT
NA	TRBV20-1	TRBJ1-5	NA	CSARAGIQPQHF	TGCAGTGCTAGGGCAGGGATTCAGCCCCAGCATTTT
NA	TRBV19	TRBJ1-4	many	CASSGVATNEKLFF	TGTGCCAGTAGTGGGGTCGCAACTAATGAAAAACTGTTTTTT
NA	TRBV6-6	TRBJ2-2	few	CASIKVRGSTNTGELFF	TGTGCCAGCATAAAAGTTCGGGGCAGTACGAACACCGGGGAGCTGTTTTTT
NA	TRBV29-1	TRBJ2-3	NA	CSVVPPSTDTQYF	TGCAGCGTCGTCCCACCTAGCACAGATACGCAGTATTTT
NA	TRBV7-3	TRBJ1-1	few	CASSFTAVNTEAFF	TGTGCCAGCAGCTTTACGGCGGTGAACACTGAAGCTTTCTTT
NA	TRBV10-3	TRBJ2-4	few	CAISPTGGLAKNIQYF	TGTGCCATCAGTCCGACCGGGGGGCTAGCCAAAAACATTCAGTACTTC
NA	TRBV7-9	TRBJ2-5	many	CASSPVETQYF	TGTGCCAGCAGCCCGGTGGAGACCCAGTACTTC
NA	TRBV20-1	TRBJ2-3	NA	CSATSASLDTQYF	TGCAGTGCTACATCCGCCAGCCTCGATACGCAGTATTTT
NA	TRBV5-1	TRBJ1-3	NA	CASSGVPSGNTIYF	TGCGCCAGCAGCGGAGTCCCCTCTGGAAACACCATATATTTT
NA	TRBV19	TRBJ2-3	NA	CASSLSVPLDTQYF	TGTGCCAGTAGCCTCTCGGTTCCTCTTGATACGCAGTATTTT
NA	TRBV6-2/TRBV6-3	TRBJ2-5	few	CASSDRVQGTQYF	TGTGCCAGCAGTGACAGAGTCCAGGGGACCCAGTACTTC
TRBD1	TRBV4-3	TRBJ1-6	NA	CASSQVQGAIGNSPLHF	TGCGCCAGCAGCCAAGTGCAGGGGGCGATAGGGAATTCACCCCTCCACTTT
NA	TRBV30	TRBJ2-2	NA	CAAPGDLNTGELFF	TGTGCTGCCCCAGGGGACCTGAACACCGGGGAGCTGTTTTTT
NA	TRBV29-1	TRBJ2-1	NA	CSGTGAGNNEQFF	TGCAGCGGAACAGGGGCGGGGAACAATGAGCAGTTCTTC
TRBD1	TRBV9	TRBJ2-1	NA	CASSGWGTGNEQFF	TGTGCCAGCAGCGGATGGGGGACAGGCAATGAGCAGTTCTTC
NA	TRBV28	TRBJ1-5	NA	CASKDSPNQPQHF	TGTGCCAGCAAGGACAGCCCCAATCAGCCCCAGCATTTT
NA	TRBV6-5	TRBJ2-7	many	CASRRESAGPNSYEQYF	TGTGCCAGCAGGCGGGAATCCGCGGGGCCGAACTCCTACGAGCAGTACTTC
NA	TRBV4-1	TRBJ2-3	NA	CASSQVANTQYF	TGCGCCAGCAGCCAAGTGGCTAATACGCAGTATTTT
NA	TRBV12-3/TRBV12-4	TRBJ2-5	NA	CASSAGEGFQETQYF	TGTGCCAGCAGTGCGGGCGAGGGGTTCCAAGAGACCCAGTACTTC
TRBD1	TRBV4-2	TRBJ1-1	NA	CASSQEEGAIDAFF	TGTGCCAGCAGCCAAGAGGAGGGGGCGATTGATGCTTTCTTT
NA	TRBV4-3	TRBJ2-3	few	CASSQPGVTDTQYF	TGCGCCAGCAGCCAACCAGGGGTCACAGATACGCAGTATTTT
TRBD1	TRBV7-9	TRBJ2-3	NA	CASSPGTGRNPDTQYF	TGTGCCAGCAGCCCCGGGACAGGGAGGAACCCAGATACGCAGTATTTT
NA	TRBV28	TRBJ2-7	few	CASRGAEQYF	TGTGCCAGCAGGGGTGCGGAGCAGTACTTC
NA	TRBV29-1	TRBJ2-1	many	CSVDPLERNEQFF	TGCAGCGTCGACCCCTTGGAGAGGAATGAGCAGTTCTTC
NA	TRBV27	TRBJ2-7	NA	CASRNRSSYEQYF	TGTGCCAGCAGAAACAGGAGCTCCTACGAGCAGTACTTC
NA	TRBV27	TRBJ1-6	few	CASSLWAGNINSPLHF	TGTGCCAGCAGTTTATGGGCAGGGAATATAAATTCACCCCTCCACTTT
TRBD1	TRBV20-1	TRBJ2-5	few	CSASPPRDSSPTQYF	TGCAGTGCTAGCCCCCCCCGGGACAGCTCACCGACCCAGTACTTC
NA	TRBV7-9	TRBJ1-5	many	CASSLTGYQPQHF	TGTGCCAGCAGCTTAACGGGTTACCAGCCCCAGCATTTT
NA	TRBV12-3/TRBV12-4	TRBJ2-7	few	CASSQTPYEQYF	TGTGCCAGCAGCCAAACTCCCTACGAGCAGTACTTC
NA	TRBV12-3/TRBV12-4	TRBJ2-7	few	CASSLGGTGTYEQYF	TGTGCCAGCAGTTTGGGGGGGACAGGCACCTACGAGCAGTACTTC
TRBD1	TRBV29-1	TRBJ1-2	few	CSVVVQGGNYGYTF	TGCAGCGTTGTGGTTCAGGGGGGAAACTATGGCTACACCTTC
NA	TRBV20-1	TRBJ2-3	many	CSARDPLGTDTQYF	TGCAGTGCTAGAGATCCCCTAGGCACAGATACGCAGTATTTT
TRBD1	TRBV10-3	TRBJ1-4	NA	CAVTGGRNEKLFF	TGTGCCGTTACAGGGGGCAGAAATGAAAAACTGTTTTTT
NA	TRBV29-1	TRBJ1-2	few	CSVEVPVVSYGYTF	TGCAGCGTTGAGGTGCCCGTTGTCTCCTATGGCTACACCTTC
NA	TRBV18	TRBJ1-2	NA	CASSQNRDNYGYTF	TGTGCCAGCTCACAGAACCGGGACAACTATGGCTACACCTTC
NA	TRBV11-2	TRBJ2-2	few	CASSVLYGGTGELFF	TGTGCCAGCAGCGTCCTCTACGGGGGCACCGGGGAGCTGTTTTTT
NA	TRBV7-2	TRBJ2-2	few	CASSYGSGESTGELFF	TGTGCCAGCAGCTACGGTTCAGGGGAGAGCACCGGGGAGCTGTTTTTT
TRBD2	TRBV10-3	TRBJ2-3	few	CAISFSGGTDTQYF	TGTGCCATCAGCTTTAGCGGGGGCACAGATACGCAGTATTTT
NA	TRBV28	TRBJ1-3	NA	CASSFYTGNTIYF	TGTGCCAGCAGTTTCTACACGGGAAACACCATATATTTT
NA	TRBV20-1	TRBJ2-2	NA	CSARDHPNTGELFF	TGCAGTGCTAGAGATCACCCGAACACCGGGGAGCTGTTTTTT
TRBD2	TRBV12-3/TRBV12-4	TRBJ2-1	few	CASRLAGLNEQFF	TGTGCCAGCCGACTAGCGGGGCTCAATGAGCAGTTCTTC